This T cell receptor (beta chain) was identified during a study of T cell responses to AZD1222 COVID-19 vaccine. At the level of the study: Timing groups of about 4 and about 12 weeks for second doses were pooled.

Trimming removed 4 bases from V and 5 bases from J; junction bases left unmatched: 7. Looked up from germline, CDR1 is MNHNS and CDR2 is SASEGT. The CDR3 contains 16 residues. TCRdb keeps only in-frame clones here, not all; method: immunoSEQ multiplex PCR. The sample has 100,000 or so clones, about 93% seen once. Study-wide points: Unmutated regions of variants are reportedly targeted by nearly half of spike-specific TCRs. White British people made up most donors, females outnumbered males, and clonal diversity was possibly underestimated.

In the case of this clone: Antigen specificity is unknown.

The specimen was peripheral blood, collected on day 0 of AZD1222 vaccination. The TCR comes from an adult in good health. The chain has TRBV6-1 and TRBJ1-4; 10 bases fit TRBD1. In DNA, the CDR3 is TGTGCCAGCAGTGTCGGGACAGGGGCGTCGAATGAAAAACTGTTTTTT. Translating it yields CASSVGTGASNEKLFF.